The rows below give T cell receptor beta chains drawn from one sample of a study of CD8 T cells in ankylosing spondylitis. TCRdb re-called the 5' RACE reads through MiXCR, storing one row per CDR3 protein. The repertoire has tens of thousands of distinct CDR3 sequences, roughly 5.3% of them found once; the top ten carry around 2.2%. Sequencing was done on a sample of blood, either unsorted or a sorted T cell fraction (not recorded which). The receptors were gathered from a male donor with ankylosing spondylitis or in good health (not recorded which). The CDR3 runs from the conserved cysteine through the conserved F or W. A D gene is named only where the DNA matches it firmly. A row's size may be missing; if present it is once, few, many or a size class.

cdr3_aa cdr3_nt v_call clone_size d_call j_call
CSAWTVNTDTQYF TGCAGTGCTTGGACAGTAAACACAGATACGCAGTATTTT TRBV20-1 many - TRBJ2-3
CASSVDGDNEQFF TGTGCCAGCAGCGTCGACGGTGACAATGAGCAGTTCTTC TRBV7-3 many - TRBJ2-1
CSANREGYVGSEQYF TGCAGTGCTAACAGGGAGGGATATGTCGGTTCCGAGCAGTACTTC TRBV20-1 many - TRBJ2-7
CASSGRWDQPQHF TGTGCCAGCAGCGGCCGTTGGGATCAGCCCCAGCATTTT TRBV7-9 - - TRBJ1-5
CASSLAQGAPYGYTF TGTGCCAGCAGCTTAGCGCAGGGGGCGCCCTATGGCTACACCTTC TRBV7-6 many TRBD1 TRBJ1-2
CAISEIGTGGADTQYF TGTGCCATCAGTGAAATAGGGACAGGGGGCGCAGATACGCAGTATTTT TRBV10-3 many TRBD1 TRBJ2-3
CAISEGEAETQYF TGTGCCATCAGTGAAGGCGAAGCGGAGACCCAGTACTTC TRBV10-3 many - TRBJ2-5
CASSQLRRPQETQYF TGTGCCAGCAGCCAGTTACGTCGGCCCCAAGAGACCCAGTACTTC TRBV3-1 many - TRBJ2-5
CSALEYEQYF TGCAGCGCCCTTGAGTACGAGCAGTACTTC TRBV29-1 many - TRBJ2-7
CASSTRDSSFSYEQYF TGTGCCAGCAGTACAAGGGACAGTTCTTTTTCCTACGAGCAGTACTTC TRBV6-1 many TRBD1 TRBJ2-7